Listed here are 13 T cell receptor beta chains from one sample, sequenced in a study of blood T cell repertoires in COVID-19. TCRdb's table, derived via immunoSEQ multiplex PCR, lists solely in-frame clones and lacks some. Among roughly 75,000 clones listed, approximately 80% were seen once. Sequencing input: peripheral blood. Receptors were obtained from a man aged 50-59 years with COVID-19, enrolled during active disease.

CDR3 loop: CATSDSRGYNEQFF. The DNA of the CDR3 is TGTGCCACCAGTGATTCGAGGGGGTACAATGAGCAGTTCTTC. This chain joins TRBV24-1 and TRBJ2-1; maybe TRBD1 (6 bases). Germline assignment: CDR1 KGHDR and CDR2 SFDVKD. The ends were cut back, 2 bases at V and 4 bases at J, with 8 bases in the middle. The CDR3 totals 14 residues.

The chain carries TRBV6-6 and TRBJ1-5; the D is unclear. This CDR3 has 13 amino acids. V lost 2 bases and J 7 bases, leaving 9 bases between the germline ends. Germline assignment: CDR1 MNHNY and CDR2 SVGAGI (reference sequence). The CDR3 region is CASSYKEGQPQHF. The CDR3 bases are TGTGCCAGCAGTTACAAAGAGGGACAGCCCCAGCATTTT.

CDR3 amino acids: CASSLSEPYEQYF. CDR3 in DNA: TGTGCCAGCAGCTTATCTGAGCCGTACGAGCAGTACTTC. J is TRBJ2-7 and V is TRBV7-8; D is undetermined. CDR1 and CDR2 from the germline V gene are SGHVS and FQNEAQ. Trimming took 2 bases from V and 4 from J, leaving 9 bases between them. The CDR3 extends over 13 amino acids.

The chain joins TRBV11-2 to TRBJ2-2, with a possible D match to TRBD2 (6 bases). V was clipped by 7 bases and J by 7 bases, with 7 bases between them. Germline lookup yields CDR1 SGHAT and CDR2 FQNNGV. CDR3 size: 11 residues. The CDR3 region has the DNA TGTGCCAGCATGGGGGGCGGGGAGCTGTTTTTT. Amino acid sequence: CASMGGGELFF.

CDR3 coding DNA: TGTGCCATCAGTGATAGGGTCCCGGGAGTATCTGGGGCCAACGTCCTGACTTTC. Protein sequence: CAISDRVPGVSGANVLTF. V and J are TRBV10-3 and TRBJ2-6; D perhaps matches TRBD2 (6 bases). This CDR3 region has 18 residues. Trimming took 3 bases from V and 1 from J, leaving 16 bases between them. Germline V CDR1 and CDR2: ENHRY, SYGVKD.

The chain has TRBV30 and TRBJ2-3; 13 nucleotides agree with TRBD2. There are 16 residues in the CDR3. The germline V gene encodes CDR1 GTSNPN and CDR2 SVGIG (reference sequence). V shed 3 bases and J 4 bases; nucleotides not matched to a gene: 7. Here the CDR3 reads CAWSPLTSGGADTQYF. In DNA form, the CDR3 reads TGTGCCTGGAGCCCCCTTACTAGCGGGGGGGCAGATACGCAGTATTTT.

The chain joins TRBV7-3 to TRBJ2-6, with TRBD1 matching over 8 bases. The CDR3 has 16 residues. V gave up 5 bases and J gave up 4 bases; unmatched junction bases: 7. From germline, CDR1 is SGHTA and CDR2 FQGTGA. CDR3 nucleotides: TGTGCCAGCAGCCCCTGGACAGGGCCCGGGGCCAACGTCCTGACTTTC. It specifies CASSPWTGPGANVLTF.

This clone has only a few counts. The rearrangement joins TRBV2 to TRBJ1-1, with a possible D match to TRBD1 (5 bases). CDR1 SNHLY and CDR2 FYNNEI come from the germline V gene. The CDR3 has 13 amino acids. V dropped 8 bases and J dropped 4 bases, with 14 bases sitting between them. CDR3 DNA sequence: TGTGCCAGCGAAGGGGAAATCGTCACTGAAGCTTTCTTT. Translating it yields CASEGEIVTEAFF.

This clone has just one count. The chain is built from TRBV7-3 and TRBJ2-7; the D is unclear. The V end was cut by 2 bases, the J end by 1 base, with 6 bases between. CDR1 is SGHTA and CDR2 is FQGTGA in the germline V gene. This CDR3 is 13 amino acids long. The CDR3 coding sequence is TGTGCCAGCAGCTTAGGCAGATCCTACGAGCAGTACTTC. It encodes CASSLGRSYEQYF.

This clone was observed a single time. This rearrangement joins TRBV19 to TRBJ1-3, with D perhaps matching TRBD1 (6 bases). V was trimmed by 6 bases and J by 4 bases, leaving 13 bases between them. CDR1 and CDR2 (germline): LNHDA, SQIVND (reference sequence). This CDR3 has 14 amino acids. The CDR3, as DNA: TGTGCCAGTAGCGTGGACAGTGCGGGAAACACCATATATTTT. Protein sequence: CASSVDSAGNTIYF.

The CDR3 region has the DNA TGTGCCTGGTTAAAGGGACTGTCCTACAATGAGCAGTTCTTC. Translating gives CAWLKGLSYNEQFF. The V call is TRBV30, the J call TRBJ2-1; a possible D gene is TRBD2 (6 bases). The V gene's germline CDR1 is GTSNPN and CDR2 SVGIG (reference sequence). The CDR3 spans 14 residues. V was shortened by 5 bases and J by 1 base, with 12 bases between the two germline ends.

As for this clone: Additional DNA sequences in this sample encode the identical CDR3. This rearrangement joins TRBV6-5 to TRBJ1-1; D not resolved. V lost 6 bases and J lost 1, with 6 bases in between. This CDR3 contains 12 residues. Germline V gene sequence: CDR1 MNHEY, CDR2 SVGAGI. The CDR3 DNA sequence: TGTGCCAGCAGCAGAAGGAACACTGAAGCTTTCTTT. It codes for CASSRRNTEAFF.

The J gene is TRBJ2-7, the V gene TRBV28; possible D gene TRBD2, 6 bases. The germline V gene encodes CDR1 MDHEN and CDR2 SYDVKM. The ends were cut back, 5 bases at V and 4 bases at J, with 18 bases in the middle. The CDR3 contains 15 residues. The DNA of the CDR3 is TGTGCCAGCAGTGACACGAGCTGGAGCGGGTACGAGCAGTACTTC. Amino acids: CASSDTSWSGYEQYF.